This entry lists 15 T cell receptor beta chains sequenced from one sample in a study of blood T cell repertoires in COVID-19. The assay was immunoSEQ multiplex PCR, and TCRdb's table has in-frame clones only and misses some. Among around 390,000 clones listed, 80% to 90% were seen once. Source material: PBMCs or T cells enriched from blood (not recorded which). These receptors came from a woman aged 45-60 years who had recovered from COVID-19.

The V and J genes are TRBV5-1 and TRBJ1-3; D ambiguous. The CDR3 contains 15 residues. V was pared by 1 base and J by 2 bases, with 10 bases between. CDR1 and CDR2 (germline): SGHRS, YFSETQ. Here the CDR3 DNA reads TGCGCCAGCAGCTTGACCCAACTTCCTGGAAACACCATATATTTT. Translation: CASSLTQLPGNTIYF. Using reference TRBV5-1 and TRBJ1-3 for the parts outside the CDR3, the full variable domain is KAGVTQTPRYLIKTRGQQVTLSCSPISGHRSVSWYQQTPGQGLQFLFEYFSETQRNKGNFPGRFSGRQFSNSRSEMNVSTLELGDSALYLCASSLTQLPGNTIYFGEGSWLTVV.

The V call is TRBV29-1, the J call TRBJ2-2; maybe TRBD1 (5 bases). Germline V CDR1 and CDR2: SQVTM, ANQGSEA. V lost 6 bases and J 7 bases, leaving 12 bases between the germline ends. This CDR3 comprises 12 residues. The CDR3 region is CSVGLGFGELFF. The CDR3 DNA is TGCAGCGTGGGGCTGGGATTCGGGGAGCTGTTTTTT.

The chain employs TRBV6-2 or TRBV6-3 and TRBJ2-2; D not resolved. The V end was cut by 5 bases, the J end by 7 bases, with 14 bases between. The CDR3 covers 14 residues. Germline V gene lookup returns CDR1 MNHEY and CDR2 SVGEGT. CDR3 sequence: CASSQSGGRGELFF. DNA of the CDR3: TGTGCCAGCAGTCAGTCAGGTGGCCGCGGGGAGCTGTTTTTT.

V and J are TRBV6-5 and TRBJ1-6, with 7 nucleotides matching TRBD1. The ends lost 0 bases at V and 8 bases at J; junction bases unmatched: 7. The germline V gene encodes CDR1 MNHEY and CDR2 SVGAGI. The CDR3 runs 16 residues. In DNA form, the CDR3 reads TGTGCCAGCAGTTACTCCCTTCGACAGGGTTATTCACCCCTCCACTTT. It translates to CASSYSLRQGYSPLHF.

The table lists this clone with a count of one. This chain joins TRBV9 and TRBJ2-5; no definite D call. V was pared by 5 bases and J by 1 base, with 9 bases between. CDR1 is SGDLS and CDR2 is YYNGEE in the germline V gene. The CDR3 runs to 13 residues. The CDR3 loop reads CASSTDPQETQYF. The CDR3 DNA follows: TGTGCCAGCAGTACAGACCCCCAAGAGACCCAGTACTTC.

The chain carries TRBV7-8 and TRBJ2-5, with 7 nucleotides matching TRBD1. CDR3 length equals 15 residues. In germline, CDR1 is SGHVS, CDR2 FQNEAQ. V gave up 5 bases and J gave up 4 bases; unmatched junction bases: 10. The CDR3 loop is CASSLETGSGETQYF. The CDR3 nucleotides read TGTGCCAGCAGCCTAGAGACAGGGTCTGGAGAGACCCAGTACTTC.

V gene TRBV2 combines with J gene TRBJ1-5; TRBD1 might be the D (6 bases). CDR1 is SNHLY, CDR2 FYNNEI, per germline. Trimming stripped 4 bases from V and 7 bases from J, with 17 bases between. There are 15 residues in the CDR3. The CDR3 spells CASSGNTGSGQPQHF. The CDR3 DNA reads TGTGCCAGCAGTGGGAACACAGGGTCGGGGCAGCCCCAGCATTTT. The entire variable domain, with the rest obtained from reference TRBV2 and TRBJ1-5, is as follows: EPEVTQTPSHQVTQMGQEVILRCVPISNHLYFYWYRQILGQKVEFLVSFYNNEISEKSEIFDDQFSVERPDGSNFTLKIRSTKLEDSAMYFCASSGNTGSGQPQHFGDGTRLSIL.

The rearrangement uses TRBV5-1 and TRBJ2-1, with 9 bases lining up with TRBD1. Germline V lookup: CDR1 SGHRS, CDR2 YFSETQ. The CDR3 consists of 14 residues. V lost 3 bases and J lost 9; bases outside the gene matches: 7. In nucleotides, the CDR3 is TGCGCCAGCAGCTCGGGACAGGGACGCGGTGAGCAGTTCTTC. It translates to CASSSGQGRGEQFF.

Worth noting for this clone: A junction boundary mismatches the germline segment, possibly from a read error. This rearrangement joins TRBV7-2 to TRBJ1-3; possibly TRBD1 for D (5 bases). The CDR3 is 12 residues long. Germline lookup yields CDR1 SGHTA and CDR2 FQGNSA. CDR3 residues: CASSVGQGYLYF. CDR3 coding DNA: TGCGCCAGCAGCGTAGGCCAGGGATACCTATATTTT.

The chain's CDR3 is CASSTYRGEDTDTQYF. DNA of the CDR3: TGTGCCAGCAGTACCTACAGGGGTGAGGACACAGATACGCAGTATTTT. V and J are TRBV28 and TRBJ2-3, with TRBD1 matching over 7 bases. The CDR3 sequence is 16 residues long. Germline V gene sequence: CDR1 MDHEN, CDR2 SYDVKM. V was clipped by 5 bases and J by 2 bases; unmatched bases: 10.

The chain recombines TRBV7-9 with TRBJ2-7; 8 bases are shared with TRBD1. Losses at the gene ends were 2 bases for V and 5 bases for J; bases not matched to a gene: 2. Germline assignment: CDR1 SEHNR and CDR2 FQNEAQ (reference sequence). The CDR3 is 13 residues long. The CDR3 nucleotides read TGTGCCAGCAGCTTAACAGGGGGGCACGAGCAGTACTTC. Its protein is CASSLTGGHEQYF.

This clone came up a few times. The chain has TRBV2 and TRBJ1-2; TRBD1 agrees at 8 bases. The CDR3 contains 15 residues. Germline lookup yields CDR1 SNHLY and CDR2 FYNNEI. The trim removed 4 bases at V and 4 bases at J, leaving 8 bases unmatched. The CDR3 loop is CASSVRQGTGYGYTF. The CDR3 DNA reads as TGTGCCAGCAGTGTAAGACAGGGGACGGGCTATGGCTACACCTTC.

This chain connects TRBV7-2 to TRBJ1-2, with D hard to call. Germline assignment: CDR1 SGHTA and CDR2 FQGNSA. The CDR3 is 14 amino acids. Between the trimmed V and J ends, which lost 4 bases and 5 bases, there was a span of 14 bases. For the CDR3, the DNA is TGTGCCAGCAGCTCCGGACGGAGGTATTATGGCTACACCTTC. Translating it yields CASSSGRRYYGYTF.

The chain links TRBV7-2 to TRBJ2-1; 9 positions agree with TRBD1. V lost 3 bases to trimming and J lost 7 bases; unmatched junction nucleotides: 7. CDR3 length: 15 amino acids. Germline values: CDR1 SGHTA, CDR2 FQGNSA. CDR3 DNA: TGTGCCAGCAGCTTTGGCGGGACAGGGTTAAATGAGCAGTTCTTC. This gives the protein CASSFGGTGLNEQFF. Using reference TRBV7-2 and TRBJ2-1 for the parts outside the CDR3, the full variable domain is GAGVSQSPSNKVTEKGKDVELRCDPISGHTALYWYRQSLGQGLEFLIYFQGNSAPDKSGLPSDRFSAERTGGSVSTLTIQRTQQEDSAVYLCASSFGGTGLNEQFFGPGTRLTVL.

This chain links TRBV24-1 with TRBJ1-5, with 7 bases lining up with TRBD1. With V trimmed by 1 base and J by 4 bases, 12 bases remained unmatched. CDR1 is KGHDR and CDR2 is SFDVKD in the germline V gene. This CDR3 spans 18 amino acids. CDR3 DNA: TGTGCCACCAGTGATTTAAAGGACAGGCGGTTGGAGAATCAGCCCCAGCATTTT. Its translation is CATSDLKDRRLENQPQHF.